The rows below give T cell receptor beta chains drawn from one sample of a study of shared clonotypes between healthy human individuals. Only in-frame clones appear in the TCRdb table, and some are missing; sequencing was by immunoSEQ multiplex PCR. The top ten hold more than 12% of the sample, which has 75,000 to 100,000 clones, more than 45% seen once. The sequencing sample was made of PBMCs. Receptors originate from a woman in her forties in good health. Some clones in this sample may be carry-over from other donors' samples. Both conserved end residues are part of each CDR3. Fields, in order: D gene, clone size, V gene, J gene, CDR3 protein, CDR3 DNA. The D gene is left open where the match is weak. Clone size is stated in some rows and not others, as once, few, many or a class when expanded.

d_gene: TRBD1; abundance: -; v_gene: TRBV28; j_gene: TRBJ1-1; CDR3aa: CASRAGQGWTEAFF; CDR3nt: TGTGCCAGCAGAGCAGGACAGGGATGGACTGAAGCTTTCTTT
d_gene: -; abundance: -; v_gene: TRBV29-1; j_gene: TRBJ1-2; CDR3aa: CSVESPYGYTF; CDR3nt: TGCAGCGTTGAATCCCCCTATGGCTACACCTTC
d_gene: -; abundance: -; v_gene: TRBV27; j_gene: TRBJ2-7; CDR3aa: CASGAGLGSYEQYF; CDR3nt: TGTGCCAGCGGGGCGGGGTTGGGTTCCTACGAGCAGTACTTC
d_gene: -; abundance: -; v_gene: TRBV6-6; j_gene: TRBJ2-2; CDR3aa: CASSYSYGELFF; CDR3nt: TGTGCCAGCAGTTACTCGTACGGGGAGCTGTTTTTT
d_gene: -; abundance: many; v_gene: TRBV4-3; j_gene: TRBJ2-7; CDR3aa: CASSQGTGYEQYF; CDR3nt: TGCGCCAGCAGCCAAGGCACAGGCTACGAGCAGTACTTC
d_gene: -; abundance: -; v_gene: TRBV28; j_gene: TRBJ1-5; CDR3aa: CASSSLGGNQPQHF; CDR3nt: TGTGCCAGCAGTTCCTTAGGGGGTAATCAGCCCCAGCATTTT
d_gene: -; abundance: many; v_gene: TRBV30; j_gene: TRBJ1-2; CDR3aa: CAWRSRGRYGYTF; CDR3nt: TGTGCCTGGAGATCCAGGGGACGGTATGGCTACACCTTC
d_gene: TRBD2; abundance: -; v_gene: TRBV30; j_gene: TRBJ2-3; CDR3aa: CAWTLASTDTQYF; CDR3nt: TGTGCCTGGACACTAGCGAGCACAGATACGCAGTATTTT
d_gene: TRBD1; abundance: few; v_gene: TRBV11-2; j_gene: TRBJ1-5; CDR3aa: CASSLGQGNNQPQHF; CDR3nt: TGTGCCAGCAGCTTAGGACAGGGTAACAATCAGCCCCAGCATTTT
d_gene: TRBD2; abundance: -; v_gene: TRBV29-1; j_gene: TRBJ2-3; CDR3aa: CSVDGLATGTDTQYF; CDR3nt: TGCAGCGTTGACGGACTAGCCACCGGCACAGATACGCAGTATTTT
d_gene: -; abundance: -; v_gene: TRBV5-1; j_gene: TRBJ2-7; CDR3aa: CASSVLQGIDEQYF; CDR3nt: TGCGCCAGCAGCGTCCTCCAGGGGATCGACGAGCAGTACTTC
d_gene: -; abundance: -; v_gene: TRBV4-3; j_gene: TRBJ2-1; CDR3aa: CASSQVVALREQFF; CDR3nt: TGCGCCAGCAGCCAAGTTGTAGCTCTGCGGGAGCAGTTCTTC
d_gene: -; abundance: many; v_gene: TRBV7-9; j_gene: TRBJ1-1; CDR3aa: CASSFGLNTEAFF; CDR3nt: TGTGCCAGCAGCTTCGGGCTGAACACTGAAGCTTTCTTT
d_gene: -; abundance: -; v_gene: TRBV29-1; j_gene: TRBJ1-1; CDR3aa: CSVRGTENTEAFF; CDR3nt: TGCAGCGTTAGAGGGACGGAGAACACTGAAGCTTTCTTT
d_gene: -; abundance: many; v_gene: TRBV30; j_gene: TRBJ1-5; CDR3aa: CAWSVQSNQPQHF; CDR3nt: TGTGCCTGGAGTGTACAGAGCAATCAGCCCCAGCATTTT
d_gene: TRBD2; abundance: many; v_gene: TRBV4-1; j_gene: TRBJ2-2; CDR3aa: CASSQASGRGNTGELFF; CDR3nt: TGCGCCAGCAGCCAGGCTAGCGGGAGAGGTAACACCGGGGAGCTGTTTTTT
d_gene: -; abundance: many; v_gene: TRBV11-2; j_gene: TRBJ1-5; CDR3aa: CASSLDRTDNQPQHF; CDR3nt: TGTGCCAGCAGCTTAGATCGAACAGACAATCAGCCCCAGCATTTT
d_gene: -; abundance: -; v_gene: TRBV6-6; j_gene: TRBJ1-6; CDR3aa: CASSLGGVYNSPLHF; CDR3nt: TGTGCCAGCAGCCTCGGCGGTGTTTATAATTCACCCCTCCACTTT
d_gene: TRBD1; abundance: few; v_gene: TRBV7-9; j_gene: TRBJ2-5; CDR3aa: CASSLGQGAGETQYF; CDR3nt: TGTGCCAGCAGCTTAGGACAGGGGGCAGGGGAGACCCAGTACTTC
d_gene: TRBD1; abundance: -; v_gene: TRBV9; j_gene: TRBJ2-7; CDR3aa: CASSVAPHGTGSYEQYF; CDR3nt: TGTGCCAGCAGCGTAGCGCCTCACGGGACAGGGTCCTACGAGCAGTACTTC
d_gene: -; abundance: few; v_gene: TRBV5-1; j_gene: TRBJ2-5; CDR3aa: CASSFRSEAQYF; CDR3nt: TGCGCCAGCAGCTTCCGTTCAGAGGCCCAGTACTTC
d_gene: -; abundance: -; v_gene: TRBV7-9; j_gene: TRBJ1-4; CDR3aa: CASSLGGHQREKLFF; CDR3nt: TGTGCCAGCAGCTTAGGGGGACATCAGCGTGAAAAACTGTTTTTT
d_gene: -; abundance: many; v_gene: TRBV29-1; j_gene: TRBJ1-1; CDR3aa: CSATKQGRRFGAFF; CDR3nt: TGCAGCGCTACCAAGCAGGGCAGGCGCTTCGGGGCTTTCTTT
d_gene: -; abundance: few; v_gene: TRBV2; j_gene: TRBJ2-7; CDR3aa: CASSGLVGEQYF; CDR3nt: TGTGCCAGCAGTGGACTAGTAGGCGAGCAGTACTTC
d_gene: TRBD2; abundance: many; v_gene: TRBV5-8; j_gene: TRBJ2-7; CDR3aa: CASSLGLAGIYEQYF; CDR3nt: TGTGCCAGCAGCTTGGGGCTAGCGGGAATCTACGAGCAGTACTTC
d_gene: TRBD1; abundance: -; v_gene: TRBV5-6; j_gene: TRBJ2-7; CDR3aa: CASSLVGQTSDEQYF; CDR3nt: TGTGCCAGCAGCTTGGTGGGACAGACGTCGGACGAGCAGTACTTC
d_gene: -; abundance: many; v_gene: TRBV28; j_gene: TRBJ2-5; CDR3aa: CASSLGGRQETQYF; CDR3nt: TGTGCCAGCAGTTTGGGCGGACGACAGGAGACCCAGTACTTC
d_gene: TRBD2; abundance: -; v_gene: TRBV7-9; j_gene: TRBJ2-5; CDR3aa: CASSLGGLAGGPGKTQYF; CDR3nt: TGTGCCAGCAGCTTAGGCGGCCTAGCGGGAGGGCCGGGGAAGACCCAGTACTTC
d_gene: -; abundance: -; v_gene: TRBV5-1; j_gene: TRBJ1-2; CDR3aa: CASSLVGGPNYGYTF; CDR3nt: TGCGCCAGCAGCTTGGTTGGAGGGCCGAACTATGGCTACACCTTC
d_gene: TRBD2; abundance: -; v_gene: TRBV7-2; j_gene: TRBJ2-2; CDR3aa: CASSLALLAGGRTGELFF; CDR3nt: TGTGCCAGCAGCTTAGCGCTACTAGCGGGAGGCAGGACCGGGGAGCTGTTTTTT
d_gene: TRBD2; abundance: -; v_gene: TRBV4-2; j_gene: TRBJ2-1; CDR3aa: CASSQAASGSYNEQFF; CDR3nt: TGTGCCAGCAGCCAAGCGGCTAGCGGGAGCTACAATGAGCAGTTCTTC
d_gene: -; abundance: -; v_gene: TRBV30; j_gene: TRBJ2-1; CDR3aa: CAWLRGGREQFF; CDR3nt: TGTGCCTGGCTAAGAGGAGGGAGGGAGCAGTTCTTC
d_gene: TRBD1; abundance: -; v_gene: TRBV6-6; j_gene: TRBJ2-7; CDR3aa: CASSSQTGRTTYEQYF; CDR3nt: TGTGCCAGCAGTTCTCAGACAGGGCGGACCACCTACGAGCAGTACTTC